This paragraph covers one T cell receptor beta chain sequence. Its target is not known. The data originate from a study of T cells in Graves' hyperthyroidism and ophthalmopathy. The study's findings and limits: In simple terms, a model built on 13 V-J features told ophthalmopathy apart from stable hyperthyroidism.

Uncontrolled infection, other autoimmune disease, pregnancy or lactation led to exclusion. RNA transcripts provided the source from which TCR beta CDR3 regions were amplified. The HTBI primer set drove a first-round RT-PCR of the TCR CDR3. TCRdb itself ran the multiplex PCR reads through MiXCR, one entry per CDR3 protein. Of roughly 700,000 distinct CDR3 sequences listed, just over 35% are singletons. The CDR3 covers 19 residues. Germline V gene data show CDR1 as WSHSY and CDR2 as SAAADI. V shed 1 base, J shed 4 bases, and the junction held 10 bases outside the gene matches. The sequencing input was blood. This sequence was found in a woman in her thirties or forties with Graves' hyperthyroidism. The rearrangement uses TRBV10-2 and TRBJ2-2, with 12 bases matching TRBD1. As DNA, the CDR3 is TGCGCCAGCAGTGAGTACTCCGGGACAGGGGGCGCTGGCACCGGGGAGCTGTTTTTT. Protein: CASSEYSGTGGAGTGELFF.